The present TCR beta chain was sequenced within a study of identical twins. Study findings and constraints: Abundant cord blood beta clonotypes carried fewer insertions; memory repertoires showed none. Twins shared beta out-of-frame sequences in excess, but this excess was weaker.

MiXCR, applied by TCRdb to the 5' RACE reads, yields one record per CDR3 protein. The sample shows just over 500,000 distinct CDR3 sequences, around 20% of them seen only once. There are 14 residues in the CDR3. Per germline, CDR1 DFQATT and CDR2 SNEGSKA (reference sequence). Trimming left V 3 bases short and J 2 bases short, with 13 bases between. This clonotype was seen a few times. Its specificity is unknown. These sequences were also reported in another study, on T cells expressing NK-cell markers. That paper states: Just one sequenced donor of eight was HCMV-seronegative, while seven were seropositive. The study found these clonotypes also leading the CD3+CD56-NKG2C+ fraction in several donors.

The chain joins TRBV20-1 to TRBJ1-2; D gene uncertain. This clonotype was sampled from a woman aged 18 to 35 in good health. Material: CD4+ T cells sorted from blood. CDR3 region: CSASSGPSNYGYTF. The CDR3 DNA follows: TGCAGTGCTAGTAGTGGGCCGAGCAACTATGGCTACACCTTC.